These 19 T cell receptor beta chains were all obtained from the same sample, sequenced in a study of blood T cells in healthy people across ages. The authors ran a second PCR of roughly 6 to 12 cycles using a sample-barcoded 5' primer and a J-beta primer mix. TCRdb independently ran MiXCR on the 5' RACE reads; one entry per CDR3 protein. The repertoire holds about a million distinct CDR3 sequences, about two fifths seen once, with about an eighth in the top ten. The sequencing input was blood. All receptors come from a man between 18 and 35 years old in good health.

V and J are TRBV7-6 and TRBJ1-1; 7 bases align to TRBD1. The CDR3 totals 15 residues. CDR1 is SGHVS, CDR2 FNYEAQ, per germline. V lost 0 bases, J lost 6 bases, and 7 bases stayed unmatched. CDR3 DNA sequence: TGTGCCAGCAGCTTAGCTCTCGGACAGGTCCCTGAAGCTTTCTTT. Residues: CASSLALGQVPEAFF.

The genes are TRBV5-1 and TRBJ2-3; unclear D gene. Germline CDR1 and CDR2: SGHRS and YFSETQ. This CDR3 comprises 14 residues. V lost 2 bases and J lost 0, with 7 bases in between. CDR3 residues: CASSLQLSTDTQYF. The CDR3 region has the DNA TGCGCCAGCAGCTTACAATTGAGCACAGATACGCAGTATTTT.

The CDR3 region is CSCRGGGFYGYTF. CDR3 DNA sequence: TGCTCTTGCCGGGGGGGCGGCTTCTATGGCTACACCTTC. V usage is TRBV20-1 and J usage is TRBJ1-2, with D maybe TRBD1 (6 bases). CDR1 is DFQATT and CDR2 is SNEGSKA in the germline V gene (reference sequence). This CDR3 has 13 amino acids.

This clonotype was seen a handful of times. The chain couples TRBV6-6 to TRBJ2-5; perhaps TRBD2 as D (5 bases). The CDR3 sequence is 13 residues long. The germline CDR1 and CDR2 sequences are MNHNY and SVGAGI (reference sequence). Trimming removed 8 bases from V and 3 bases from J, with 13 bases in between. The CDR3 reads CASGRGREETQYF. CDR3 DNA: TGTGCCAGCGGGAGAGGAAGGGAAGAGACCCAGTACTTC.

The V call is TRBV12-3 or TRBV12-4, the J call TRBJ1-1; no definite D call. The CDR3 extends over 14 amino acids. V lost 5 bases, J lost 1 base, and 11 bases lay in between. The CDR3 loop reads CASSLEEGNTEAFF. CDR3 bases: TGTGCCAGCAGTCTCGAGGAGGGGAACACTGAAGCTTTCTTT.

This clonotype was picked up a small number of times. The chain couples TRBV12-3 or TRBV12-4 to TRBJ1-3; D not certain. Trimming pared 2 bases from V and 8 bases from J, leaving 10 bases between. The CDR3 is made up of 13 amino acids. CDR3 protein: CASSLRPRDTIYF. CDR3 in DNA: TGTGCCAGCAGTTTACGGCCGAGGGACACCATATATTTT.

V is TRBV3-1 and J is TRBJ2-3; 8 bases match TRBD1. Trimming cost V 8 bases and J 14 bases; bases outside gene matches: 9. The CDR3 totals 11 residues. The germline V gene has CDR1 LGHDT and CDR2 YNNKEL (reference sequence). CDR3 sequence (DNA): TGTGCCAGCGGTACGGACAGGGCTATGTATTTT. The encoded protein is CASGTDRAMYF.

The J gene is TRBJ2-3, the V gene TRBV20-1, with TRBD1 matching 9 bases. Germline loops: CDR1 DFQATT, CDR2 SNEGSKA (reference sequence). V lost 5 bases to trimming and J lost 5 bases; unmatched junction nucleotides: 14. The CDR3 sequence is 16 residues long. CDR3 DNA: TGCAGTGCTTCTCCCATGGGGGGACAGGGTGAAGATACGCAGTATTTT. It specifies CSASPMGGQGEDTQYF.

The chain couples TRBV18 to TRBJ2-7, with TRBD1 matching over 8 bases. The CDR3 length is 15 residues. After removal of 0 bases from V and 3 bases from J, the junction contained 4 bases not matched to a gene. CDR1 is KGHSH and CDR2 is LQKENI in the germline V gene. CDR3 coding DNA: TGTGCCAGCTCACCACCGGGACAGGCCTACTACGAGCAGTACTTC. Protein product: CASSPPGQAYYEQYF.

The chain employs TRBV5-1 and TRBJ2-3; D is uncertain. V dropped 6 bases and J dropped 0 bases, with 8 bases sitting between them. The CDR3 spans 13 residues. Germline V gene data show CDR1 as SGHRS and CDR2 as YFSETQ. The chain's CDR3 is CASTPHSTDTQYF. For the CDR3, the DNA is TGCGCCAGCACCCCTCATAGCACAGATACGCAGTATTTT.

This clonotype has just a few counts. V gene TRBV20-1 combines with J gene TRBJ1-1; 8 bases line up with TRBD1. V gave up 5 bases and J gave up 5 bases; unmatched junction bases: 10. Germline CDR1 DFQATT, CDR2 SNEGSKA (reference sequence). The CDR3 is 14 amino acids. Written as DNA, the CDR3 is TGCAGTGCTCAAACAGGGGGGGGGAAGACTGAAGCTTTCTTT. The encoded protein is CSAQTGGGKTEAFF.

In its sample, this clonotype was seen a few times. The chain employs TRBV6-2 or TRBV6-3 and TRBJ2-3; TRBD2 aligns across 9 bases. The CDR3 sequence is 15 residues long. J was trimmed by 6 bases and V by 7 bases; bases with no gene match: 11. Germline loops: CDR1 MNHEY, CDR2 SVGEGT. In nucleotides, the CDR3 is TGTGCCAGCAACTCCGGGACTAGCATCTGGGATACGCAGTATTTT. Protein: CASNSGTSIWDTQYF.

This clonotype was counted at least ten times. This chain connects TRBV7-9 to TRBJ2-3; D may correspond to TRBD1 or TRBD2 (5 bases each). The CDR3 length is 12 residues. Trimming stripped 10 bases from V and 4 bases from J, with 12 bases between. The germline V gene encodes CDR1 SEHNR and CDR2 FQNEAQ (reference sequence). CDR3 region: CAISSGPDTQYF. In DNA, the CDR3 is TGTGCCATCTCGTCGGGGCCAGATACGCAGTATTTT.

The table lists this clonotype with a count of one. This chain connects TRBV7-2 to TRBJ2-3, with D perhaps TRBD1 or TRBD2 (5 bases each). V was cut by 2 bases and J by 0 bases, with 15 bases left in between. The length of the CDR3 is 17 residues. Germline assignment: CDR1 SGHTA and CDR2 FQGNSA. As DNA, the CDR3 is TGTGCCAGCAGCTTACCGTCACGGGGCTTGAGCACAGATACGCAGTATTTT. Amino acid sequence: CASSLPSRGLSTDTQYF.

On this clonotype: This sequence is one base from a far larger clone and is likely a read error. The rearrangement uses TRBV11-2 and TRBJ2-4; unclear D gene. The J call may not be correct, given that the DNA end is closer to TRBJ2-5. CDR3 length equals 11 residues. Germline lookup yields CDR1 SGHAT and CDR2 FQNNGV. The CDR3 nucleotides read TGTGCCAACAGCTTCAAAGAGACCCAGTACTTC. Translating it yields CANSFKETQYF.

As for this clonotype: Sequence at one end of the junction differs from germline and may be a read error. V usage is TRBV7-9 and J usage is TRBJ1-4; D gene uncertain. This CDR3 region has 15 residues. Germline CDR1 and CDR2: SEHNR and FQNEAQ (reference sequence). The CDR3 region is CASSRSGRGNEKLFF. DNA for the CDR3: TGTGCCAGCAGCCGGTCTGGGCGAGGTAATGAAAAGCTGTTTTTT. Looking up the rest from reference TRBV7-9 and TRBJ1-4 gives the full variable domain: DTGVSQNPRHKITKRGQNVTFRCDPISEHNRLYWYRQTLGQGPEFLTYFQNEAQLEKSRLLSDRFSAERPKGSFSTLEIQRTEQGDSAMYLCASSRSGRGNEKLFFGSGTQLSVL.

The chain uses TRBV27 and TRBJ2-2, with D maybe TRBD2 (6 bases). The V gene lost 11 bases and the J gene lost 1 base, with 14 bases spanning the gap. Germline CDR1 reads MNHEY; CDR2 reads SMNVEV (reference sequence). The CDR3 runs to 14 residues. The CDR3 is CARMRDRNTGELFF. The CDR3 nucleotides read TGTGCCCGCATGCGGGACCGGAACACCGGGGAGCTGTTTTTT.

The CDR3 region has the DNA TGCAGTGTGGACAGTAGTAAAGGCAATGAGCAGTTCTTC. Its translation is CSVDSSKGNEQFF. The chain recombines TRBV20-1 with TRBJ2-1, with a possible D match to TRBD1 (6 bases). The CDR3 extends over 13 amino acids. Germline CDR1 reads DFQATT; CDR2 reads SNEGSKA (reference sequence). The V gene lost 7 bases and the J gene lost 6 bases, with 16 bases spanning the gap.

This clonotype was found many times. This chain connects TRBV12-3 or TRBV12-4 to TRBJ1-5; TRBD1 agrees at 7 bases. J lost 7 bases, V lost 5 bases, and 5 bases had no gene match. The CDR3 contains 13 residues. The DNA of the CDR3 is TGTGCCAGCAGTCAACAGGGGAGACAGCCCCAGCATTTT. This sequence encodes CASSQQGRQPQHF.